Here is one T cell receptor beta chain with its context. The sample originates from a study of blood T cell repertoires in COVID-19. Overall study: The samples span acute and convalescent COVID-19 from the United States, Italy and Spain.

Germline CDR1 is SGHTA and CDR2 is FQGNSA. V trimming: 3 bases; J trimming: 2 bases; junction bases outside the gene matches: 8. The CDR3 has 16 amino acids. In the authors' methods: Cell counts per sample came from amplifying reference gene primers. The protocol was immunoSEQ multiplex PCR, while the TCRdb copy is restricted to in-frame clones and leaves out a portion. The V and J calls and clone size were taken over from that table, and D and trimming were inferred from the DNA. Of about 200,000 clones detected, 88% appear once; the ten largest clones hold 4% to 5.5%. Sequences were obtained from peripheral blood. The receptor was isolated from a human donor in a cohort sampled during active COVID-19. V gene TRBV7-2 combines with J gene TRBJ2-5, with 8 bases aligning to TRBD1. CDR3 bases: TGTGCCAGCAGCTTGGGACAGGCGAGGATTCAAGAGACCCAGTACTTC. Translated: CASSLGQARIQETQYF. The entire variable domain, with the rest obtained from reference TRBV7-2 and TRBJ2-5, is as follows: GAGVSQSPSNKVTEKGKDVELRCDPISGHTALYWYRQSLGQGLEFLIYFQGNSAPDKSGLPSDRFSAERTGGSVSTLTIQRTQQEDSAVYLCASSLGQARIQETQYFGPGTRLLVL.